These 21 T cell receptor beta chains originate from one sample sequenced in a study of T cells in Graves' hyperthyroidism and ophthalmopathy. Amplified TCR beta CDR3 regions derived from RNA transcripts. When the TCR CDR3 underwent first-round RT-PCR, the HTBI primer set was used. Each CDR3 protein gets one entry after TCRdb re-called the multiplex PCR reads with MiXCR. The top ten hold around half of the sample, which has 350,000 or so distinct CDR3 sequences, roughly a fifth seen once. Sequenced sample: blood. The receptors here all came from a woman aged 45-59 years with Graves' hyperthyroidism.

This clonotype was seen repeatedly, ten times or more. The CDR3 loop is CASSLGTGVGNSPLHF. The CDR3 nucleotides are TGTGCCAGCAGCTTAGGAACAGGGGTGGGCAATTCACCCCTCCACTTT. The chain couples TRBV7-2 to TRBJ1-6, with TRBD1 matching over 7 bases. With V trimmed by 1 base and J by 7 bases, 7 bases remained unmatched. This CDR3 is 16 amino acids long. Germline-derived CDR1 and CDR2 are SGHTA and FQGNSA.

This clonotype was counted only a few times. The CDR3 sequence: CASKGQGAETQYF. In nucleotides, the CDR3 is TGTGCCAGTAAGGGACAGGGAGCGGAGACCCAGTACTTC. The V and J genes are TRBV6-1 and TRBJ2-5; 9 positions agree with TRBD1. CDR3 length: 13 residues. With V trimmed by 9 bases and J by 5 bases, 7 bases remained unmatched. Germline V gives CDR1 MNHNS, CDR2 SASEGT.

This clonotype has just a few counts. Relative to the germline gene, one junction end is altered; a read error may explain this. The V and J genes are TRBV6-5 and TRBJ2-2; no reliable D call. The CDR3 spans 13 residues. Germline V lookup: CDR1 MNHEY, CDR2 SVGAGI. DNA of the CDR3: TGTGCCGGCAGTTCTTCCACGGTGGGGAAGCTGTTTTTT. Its translation is CAGSSSTVGKLFF.

This clonotype has more than one count but fewer than ten. The chain links TRBV3-1 to TRBJ2-1; no definite D call. From germline, CDR1 is LGHDT and CDR2 YNNKEL (reference sequence). With 4 bases removed from V and 6 bases from J, the gap between germline ends came to 13 bases. CDR3 length: 14 residues. The CDR3 spells CASSPTQLVNEQFF. Written as DNA, the CDR3 is TGTGCCAGCAGCCCCACTCAGCTGGTCAATGAGCAGTTCTTC.

About this clonotype itself: A much larger clonotype is one base distant, so this may be a read error. The chain joins TRBV29-1 to TRBJ2-1; 7 bases match TRBD2. CDR3 size: 16 residues. V dropped 6 bases and J dropped 3; count of bases not matched to a gene: 14. Germline CDR1 is SQVTM and CDR2 is ANQGSEA. The CDR3 DNA is TGCAGCGTCCCCCTGGGTAGCGGGTCTTTCTACAATGAGCAGTTCTTC. It is translated as CSVPLGSGSFYNEQFF.

This clonotype came up a few times. The V call is TRBV7-6, the J call TRBJ2-5; 10 bases align to TRBD1. The CDR3 spans 15 residues. Trimming at V came to 4 bases and at J to 5 bases, leaving 7 bases not matched to a gene. The germline V gene has CDR1 SGHVS and CDR2 FNYEAQ. CDR3 region: CASSSGQGVGETQYF. CDR3 sequence (DNA): TGTGCCAGCAGCTCAGGACAGGGGGTTGGGGAGACCCAGTACTTC.

Regarding this clonotype: A much larger clone lies a single base off, so this may be a read error. Because it lacks the conserved phenylalanine or tryptophan at the end, this CDR3 is likely a read error. V gene TRBV2 combines with J gene TRBJ2-7, with TRBD1 matching over 7 bases. J lost 0 bases, V lost 8 bases, and 7 bases had no gene match. The length of the CDR3 is 14 residues. Germline V gene lookup returns CDR1 SNHLY and CDR2 FYNNEI. Written as DNA, the CDR3 is TGTGCCAGCCGAGAACAGGGGTCCTCCTACGAGCAGTACCTC. Its protein product is CASREQGSSYEQYL.

This clonotype turned up a few times. This could be a read error, since a much larger clone is one nucleotide away. CDR3 DNA sequence: TGCAGCTTCACGGACGGCCAAGAGACCCAGTACTTC. As protein: CSFTDGQETQYF. V is TRBV29-1 and J is TRBJ2-5; D gene uncertain. V lost 8 bases and J 1 base, leaving 11 bases between the germline ends. Germline CDR1 reads SQVTM; CDR2 reads ANQGSEA. The CDR3 has 12 residues.

The sample holds a few counts of this clonotype. This rearrangement joins TRBV6-1 to TRBJ2-4; D is perhaps TRBD1 (6 bases). Germline CDR1 MNHNS, CDR2 SASEGT. The CDR3 runs to 16 residues. Trimming left V 5 bases short and J 3 bases short, with 17 bases between. The CDR3 sequence: CASSLLREQGKNIQYF. The CDR3 bases are TGTGCCAGCAGTCTATTAAGGGAACAGGGCAAAAACATTCAGTACTTC.

CDR3 in amino acids: CASSPIRLPQETQYF. DNA of the CDR3: TGTGCCAGCTCACCGATAAGACTACCACAAGAGACCCAGTACTTC. This chain links TRBV18 with TRBJ2-5; D possibly corresponds to TRBD2 (5 bases). The V and J ends lost 3 bases and 2 bases respectively, with 13 bases between them. The CDR3 is made up of 15 amino acids. Germline V lookup: CDR1 KGHSH, CDR2 LQKENI.

The sample holds many counts of this clonotype. V and J are TRBV28 and TRBJ1-6, with a weak D call TRBD1 (6 bases). This CDR3 has 14 residues. Trimming took off 5 bases at V and 7 bases at J, with 12 bases between the two ends. Per the germline V gene, CDR1 is MDHEN and CDR2 is SYDVKM. The CDR3 sequence: CASSETDRNSPLHF. The CDR3 DNA follows: TGTGCCAGCAGTGAAACGGACAGAAATTCACCCCTCCACTTT.

This clonotype was seen repeatedly, ten times or more. The rearrangement joins TRBV20-1 to TRBJ2-2; TRBD2 matches 11 bases. The trim removed 2 bases at V and 4 bases at J, leaving 0 bases unmatched. Germline-derived CDR1 and CDR2 are DFQATT and SNEGSKA (reference sequence). The CDR3 has 14 residues. The DNA for the CDR3 is TGCAGTGCTAGACTAGCGGGAGGCACCGGGGAGCTGTTTTTT. It is translated as CSARLAGGTGELFF.

This clonotype was picked up one time. A much larger clone is a single base away; this may be a read error. V and J are TRBV2 and TRBJ1-1, with 7 bases lining up with TRBD1. V was clipped by 8 bases and J by 0 bases; unmatched bases: 9. The germline V gene has CDR1 SNHLY and CDR2 FYNNEI. The CDR3 consists of 15 residues. This CDR3 reads CASWGGQFMNTEAFF. Here the CDR3 DNA reads TGTGCCAGCTGGGGGGGACAGTTCATGAACACTGAAGCTTTCTTT.

This chain connects TRBV16 to TRBJ1-1, with 8 bases identical to TRBD1. V lost 5 bases and J lost 4; bases outside the gene matches: 6. Germline CDR1 and CDR2: KGHSY and FQNENV. The CDR3 totals 14 residues. The CDR3 protein is CASSDRGGGTEAFF. For the CDR3, the DNA is TGTGCCAGCAGCGACAGGGGAGGGGGCACTGAAGCTTTCTTT.

This clonotype showed up just once. This rearrangement joins TRBV18 to TRBJ2-2, with TRBD1 matching over 8 bases. Germline loops: CDR1 KGHSH, CDR2 LQKENI. V was clipped by 0 bases and J by 3 bases; unmatched bases: 0. This CDR3 is built from 15 residues. CDR3 sequence reads: CASSPPDRDTGELFF. For the CDR3, the DNA is TGTGCCAGCTCACCACCGGACAGGGACACCGGGGAGCTGTTTTTT.

The table lists this clonotype with many counts. J is TRBJ2-6 and V is TRBV28; D not resolved. V dropped 4 bases and J dropped 2 bases, with 9 bases sitting between them. The CDR3 is made up of 15 amino acids. Germline assignment: CDR1 MDHEN and CDR2 SYDVKM. CDR3 in amino acids: CASSSSHAGANVLTF. The CDR3 DNA reads as TGTGCCAGCAGTTCCAGCCATGCTGGGGCCAACGTCCTGACTTTC.

This clonotype has ten or more counts. The J gene is TRBJ1-5, the V gene TRBV6-1; TRBD1 might be the D (6 bases). Looked up from germline, CDR1 is MNHNS and CDR2 is SASEGT. V gave up 5 bases and J gave up 2 bases, with 10 bases separating them. This CDR3 has 14 amino acids. Here the CDR3 reads CASSKGDGNQPQHF. Here the CDR3 DNA reads TGTGCCAGCAGTAAGGGGGATGGCAATCAGCCCCAGCATTTT.

In its sample, this clonotype was seen many times. The chain joins TRBV30 to TRBJ1-1, with no clear D. This CDR3 has 11 amino acids. V lost 6 bases and J lost 5, with 10 bases in between. Germline loops: CDR1 GTSNPN, CDR2 SVGIG (reference sequence). This chain's CDR3 is CACFPRTEAFF. The CDR3 DNA follows: TGTGCCTGCTTCCCCAGGACTGAAGCTTTCTTT. Full variable domain (remainder filled in from reference TRBV30 and TRBJ1-1): SQTIHQWPATLVQPVGSPLSLECTVEGTSNPNLYWYRQAAGRGLQLLFYSVGIGQISSEVPQNLSASRPQDRQFILSSKKLLLSDSGFYLCACFPRTEAFFGQGTRLTVV.

V and J are TRBV6-1 and TRBJ2-1; perhaps TRBD2 as D (5 bases). Trimming removed 6 bases at V and 0 bases at J, with 15 bases between. This CDR3 spans 16 amino acids. Germline assignment: CDR1 MNHNS and CDR2 SASEGT. This CDR3 is CASRRTRYSSYNEQFF. CDR3 coding DNA: TGTGCCAGCAGAAGGACTCGGTACAGCTCCTACAATGAGCAGTTCTTC.

This clonotype was seen ten or more times. The chain recombines TRBV11-2 with TRBJ2-7; D is ambiguous. The ends were cut back, 1 base at V and 3 bases at J, with 10 bases in the middle. Germline CDR1 SGHAT, CDR2 FQNNGV. The CDR3 runs to 14 residues. The CDR3 DNA sequence: TGTGCCAGCAGCTTAGGATCTCCTATCTACGAGCAGTACTTC. As protein: CASSLGSPIYEQYF.

This clonotype was observed a few times. The V and J genes are TRBV24-1 and TRBJ2-4; unclear D gene. The germline V gene has CDR1 KGHDR and CDR2 SFDVKD. V gave up 0 bases and J gave up 7 bases, with 3 bases separating them. The CDR3 consists of 12 residues. CDR3 coding DNA: TGTGCCACCAGTGATTTGCGGAACATTCAGTACTTC. Protein sequence: CATSDLRNIQYF.